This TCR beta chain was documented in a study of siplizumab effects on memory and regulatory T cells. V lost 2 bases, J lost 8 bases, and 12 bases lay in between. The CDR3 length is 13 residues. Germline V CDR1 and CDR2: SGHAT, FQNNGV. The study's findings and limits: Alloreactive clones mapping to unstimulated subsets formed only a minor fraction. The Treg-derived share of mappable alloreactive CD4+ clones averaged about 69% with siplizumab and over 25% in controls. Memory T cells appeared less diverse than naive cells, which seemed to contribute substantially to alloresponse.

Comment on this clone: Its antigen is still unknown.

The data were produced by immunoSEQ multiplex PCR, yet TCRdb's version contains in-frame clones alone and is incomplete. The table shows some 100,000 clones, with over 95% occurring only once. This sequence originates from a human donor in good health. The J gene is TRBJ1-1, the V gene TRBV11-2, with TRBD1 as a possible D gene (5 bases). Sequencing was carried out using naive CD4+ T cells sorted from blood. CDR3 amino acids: CASSLKWGWEAFF. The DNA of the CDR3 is TGTGCCAGCAGCTTAAAGTGGGGCTGGGAAGCTTTCTTT. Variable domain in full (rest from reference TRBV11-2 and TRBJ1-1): EAGVAQSPRYKIIEKRQSVAFWCNPISGHATLYWYQQILGQGPKLLIQFQNNGVVDDSQLPKDRFSAERLKGVDSTLKIQPAKLEDSAVYLCASSLKWGWEAFFGQGTRLTVV.